This is a list of T cell receptor beta chains from one sample in a study of human T cells and chemical hapten exposure. TCRdb processed the RACE reads anew with MiXCR; each CDR3 protein has one entry. The sample lists about 350,000 distinct CDR3 sequences, 4.5% to 7% occurring once. The source material was whole blood, sampled in connection with sensitization to the hapten diphenylcyclopropenone (DPC). The receptors were sampled from a woman younger than 35 with alopecia areata. Some clones in this sample may be carry-over from other donors' samples. The CDR3 runs from the conserved cysteine through the conserved F or W.

j_call v_call cdr3_aa
TRBJ2-7 TRBV19 CASSLGPSGVGEQYF
TRBJ1-2 TRBV7-9 CASSLDRAPRYTF
TRBJ2-1 TRBV6-4 CASSETNEQFF
TRBJ2-3 TRBV7-3 CASSSLSTDTQYF
TRBJ1-4 TRBV5-1 CASKFDGSNEKLFF
TRBJ1-1 TRBV7-2 CASSSDSNTEAFF
TRBJ2-3 TRBV4-3 CASSPGGQGTDTQYF
TRBJ1-6 TRBV12-5 CASGLVVGRDNSPLHF
TRBJ1-2 TRBV20-1 CSAYTSYGYTF
TRBJ1-1 TRBV2 CASSRGQGVNTEAFF
TRBJ1-6 TRBV6-5 CASLSWATNSPLHF
TRBJ2-3 TRBV5-5 CASSSGTSGATDTQYF
TRBJ2-3 TRBV7-2 CASSSYYSYTDTQYF
TRBJ2-2 TRBV9 CASSGGTSGVTGELFF
TRBJ2-3 TRBV7-2 CASSLALAAGGPDTQYF
TRBJ2-3 TRBV6-4 CASSVLGSSGGAGADTQYF
TRBJ1-1 TRBV10-2 CASSVGGGGIMNTEAFF
TRBJ1-6 TRBV28 CASSLEGNYNSPLHF
TRBJ1-6 TRBV11-2 CASSLAVDDSPLHF
TRBJ1-5 TRBV4-1 CASSHTDRYDQPQHF
TRBJ1-5 TRBV21-1 CASSKGATPYSNQPQHF
TRBJ1-5 TRBV7-2 CASSPQGRGNQPQHF
TRBJ2-3 TRBV9 CASSVEERFTDTQYF
TRBJ2-7 TRBV28 CASSRTSGGEQYF